This T cell receptor beta chain was identified in a study of cytomegalovirus exposure and HLA in healthy donors (dated by TCRdb to about 2017). The study in broad terms: An earlier analysis of about 560 of the donors reported approximately 300 Gb of sequence data and some 110 million unique TCR beta sequences obtained from about 200 million T cells. Approximately 310 gigabases of sequencing data and around 85 million unique TCR sequences made up an early release that covered about 640 HLA-typed donors. Of the 350 to 450 genotyped donors, 65% to 90% fell in the genetic ancestry cluster associated with self-reported Caucasian donors. The study was designed to test whether signatures of past pathogen exposure could be identified by cataloging public T cell receptors. Using immunosequencing, the study profiled T cell repertoires from 500 to 800 subjects and related those repertoires to cytomegalovirus serostatus. Besides the first cohort of 666 subjects, a separate validation cohort made up of 120 different subjects was used. High-throughput TCR immunosequencing, statistical association of individual TCRs with disease status, and machine learning were combined to predict cytomegalovirus infection status. To study patterns of TCR occurrence, a later analysis re-analyzed previously published TCR beta repertoires from several hundred donors and added high-resolution HLA genotyping. Rather than using new phenotypic data, the later analysis identified candidate immune exposures from TCR beta sequences and from how often those sequences occurred across donors. In an earlier analysis of 550 to 700 of the donors, high-throughput TCR beta sequencing was used to judge whether each TCR beta V gene segment behaved as functional or pseudogenic. Alongside the repertoire data, information on donor age, sex, ethnicity and CMV serostatus was compiled. Genome-wide SNP genotypes for about 55% of the roughly 670 donors were used in a later genetic analysis, which treated that subset as a discovery cohort. Every discovery cohort repertoire had been produced on one sequencing platform. HLA typing included class I and class II loci at four-digit resolution. Typing coverage varied by locus: roughly 629-640 donors for A, B, C, DRB1 and DQB1; around 560 for DQA1; 606 for DPA1; under 490 for DPB1. Roughly five DR-DQ haplotypes were treated as single units for association and clustering because of strong linkage in the cohort. Among around 400 genotyped donors of the cohort, an average of approximately 230,000 unique TCR beta nucleotide sequences were sequenced per donor, 15% to 20% of them non-productive.

In total, roughly 710 healthy bone marrow donors made up the cohort. At the time of sampling, all cohort members were nominally healthy, though unrecorded immune exposures were likely present. The donor tested CMV seronegative, placing the donor among the 350 or so seronegative members of the cohort. Each donor provided a peripheral blood sample, and peripheral blood mononuclear cells were used for TCR beta sequencing. Genomic DNA was extracted from the blood cell samples with the Qiagen DNeasy Blood Extraction Kit. Measured from the cysteine to the phenylalanine, the CDR3 is 14 residues long. Only the CDR3 part of the read is kept: 42 bases, read in frame from the first base. V loses 2 bases, J loses 1 base, and the germline ends lie 9 bases apart. Per the germline V gene (reference sequence), SGHKS is the CDR1 and YYEKEE is the CDR2. On this clone: No antigen is known for it.

Results and caveats for the whole study, not just this receptor: In a later analysis, the rate of TCR association differed among HLA loci, with DRB1 alleles having the most associated TCRs and HLA-C alleles having the fewest. According to the authors, the approach could potentially be generalized to other disease states and immunological phenotypes. In a later analysis, HLA-associated TCR beta chains showed more clonal expansion and lower generation probabilities than non-associated chains that were equally common. The presence/absence analyses assumed that sequencing depth was roughly uniform across donors, and that assumption may not be true. Some IMGT-functional V segments, including TRBV6-2 and TRBV6-3, could not be told apart with the 87-base-pair reads, so those segments were excluded. Across donors, most TCR sequences were observed very rarely, whereas some public TCRs were present in many individuals. In a later analysis, most CMV-associated TCR beta chains were found to appear HLA-restricted, with HLA associations seemingly driven largely by CMV exposure. A total of roughly 160 TCR beta chains were listed by the study as associated with cytomegalovirus. Three of the identified cytomegalovirus-associated TCR beta chains were confirmed in vitro to be specific for cytomegalovirus antigens. Linkage disequilibrium might explain the correlated functional status among segregating V segments, but an unknown experimental factor could not be excluded. CMV serostatus was the only immune exposure information available for the cohort. Because HLA typing was missing for some donors at each locus, association tests included only the typed subset. A later genetic analysis associated a missense DCLRE1C variant with V-gene and J-gene trimming of TCR beta chains, and an independent cohort replicated the association. In this cohort, only TCR beta chains were sequenced, and detectable features were limited by the absence of alpha or paired-chain data. When HLA alleles, especially DR and DQ, strongly co-occurred, attributing TCR associations to individual alleles was difficult. A later genetic analysis reported fewer N-insertions in productive TCRs among donors in an Asian-associated ancestry cluster than the roughly 700-donor mean. Because counts were too low, more than 15 rarely observed V segments, including chromosome 9 orphons, were left out of the earlier analysis of approximately 500 of the donors. A further reported finding was that TCR beta sequences accurately predicted the HLA-A and HLA-B alleles for most subjects in the first cohort. A later analysis associated 15,000 to 20,000 TCR beta sequences with specific HLA alleles at a false discovery rate of 0.05. In an earlier analysis of 587 of the donors, most TCR beta V segments appeared in productive rearrangements about 87% or about 30% of the time, broadly matching IMGT annotations. Cytomegalovirus status was reported to be diagnosed by the classifier with high specificity and sensitivity in both the original and validation cohorts. In a later analysis, several top co-occurrence clusters were reported to appear linked to parvovirus B19, influenza, CMV and Epstein-Barr virus. The sequencing pipeline was judged likely to have produced a cluster of highly shared sequence variants as a technical artifact.

Library generation was performed with the immunoSEQ multiplex PCR assay. The multiplex PCR relied on a mix of 60 forward primers for TCR Vbeta segments and 13 reverse primers for TCR Jbeta segments. Amplification of the CDR3 region of rearranged TCR beta genes was performed with a multiplex PCR assay on genomic DNA. On the Illumina HiSeq System, the amplified TCR beta libraries were sequenced as 87-base-pair reads. The paper's processing steps were these. Across the roughly 700 repertoires, a later analysis counted 80 million or so unique TCR beta chains, around 11 million of which were shared by at least two donors. Raw reads were error-corrected and collapsed into unique sequences with a nearest-neighbor algorithm that merged closely related sequences to remove PCR and sequencing errors. To assign V, D and J gene segments, CDR3 sequences were aligned to IMGT reference sequences. For a sequence to be retained, a match of at least six nucleotides to both a V gene segment and a J gene segment was required. Rearrangements were classified as productive when the CDR3 lacked stop codons and remained in frame with V and J, and all other rearrangements were classified as non-productive. Following IMGT convention, CDR3 was defined as the stretch from the second conserved V-encoded cysteine up to the conserved J-encoded phenylalanine. Sequences without an unambiguous match to a single V gene segment were excluded from the earlier analysis of 500 to 700 of the donors. In an earlier analysis of approximately 610 of the donors, V segments were called functional above 56.7% productive rearrangements and were called segregating when the between-donor standard deviation exceeded 5%. A statistical classification framework was developed to diagnose cytomegalovirus status using the catalog of TCR beta chain sequences. In a later analysis, TCR nucleotide sequences were compared against IMGT/GENE-DB human TR gene sequences so that V and J genes could be assigned. Using the TCRdist pipeline, a later analysis assigned CDR3 sequences along with most-parsimonious VDJ recombination scenarios. In a later analysis, every TCR beta chain was defined by the combination of its CDR3 amino acid sequence and its V-gene family, and reads without a unique V-gene family were dropped. A later analysis removed 500 to 600 highly shared, low-generation-probability nucleotide sequences to deal with suspected cross-contamination and a sequencing artifact. For each public chain, a later analysis derived a clonal expansion index from normalized ranks of inferred template counts within each repertoire. Generation probabilities in a later analysis came from a VDJ recombination model fitted to out-of-frame rearrangements, and those results were checked against IGoR. A later analysis scored TCR-TCR, TCR-HLA and TCR-CMV co-occurrence with hypergeometric tests, applying a repertoire-size bias correction to TCR pairs. A later analysis estimated false discovery rates by permuting HLA or CMV assignments 20 times. In a later analysis, co-occurring TCRs were grouped with DBSCAN, and TCRdist sequence similarity was added when clustering was performed within HLA-allele-positive subsets. For co-occurrence clustering, repertoires with fewer than 30,000 or more than 120,000 public chains were excluded, along with roughly five repertoires with anomalous nucleotide sharing. TCRdb obtained this table from immuneACCESS and retained in-frame rearrangements with V and J assigned. These tables miss some clones; where compared with another copy, unresolved V genes account for less than half of the shortfall, and the remainder is unexplained. V and J calls and clone size come straight from that table; D and trimming were deduced from the DNA. The sample's own table lists tens of thousands of clones. The biggest ten clones account for approximately 1.1% of the sample.

Input material: PBMCs. The TCR was taken from a woman younger than 45 in good health and CMV-seronegative. This chain is built from TRBV5-5 and TRBJ1-1; perhaps TRBD1 is the D gene, with 6 bases matching. The CDR3 sequence is CASSLQQGNTEAFF. The nucleotides read TGTGCCAGCAGCTTACAACAGGGGAACACTGAAGCTTTCTTT.